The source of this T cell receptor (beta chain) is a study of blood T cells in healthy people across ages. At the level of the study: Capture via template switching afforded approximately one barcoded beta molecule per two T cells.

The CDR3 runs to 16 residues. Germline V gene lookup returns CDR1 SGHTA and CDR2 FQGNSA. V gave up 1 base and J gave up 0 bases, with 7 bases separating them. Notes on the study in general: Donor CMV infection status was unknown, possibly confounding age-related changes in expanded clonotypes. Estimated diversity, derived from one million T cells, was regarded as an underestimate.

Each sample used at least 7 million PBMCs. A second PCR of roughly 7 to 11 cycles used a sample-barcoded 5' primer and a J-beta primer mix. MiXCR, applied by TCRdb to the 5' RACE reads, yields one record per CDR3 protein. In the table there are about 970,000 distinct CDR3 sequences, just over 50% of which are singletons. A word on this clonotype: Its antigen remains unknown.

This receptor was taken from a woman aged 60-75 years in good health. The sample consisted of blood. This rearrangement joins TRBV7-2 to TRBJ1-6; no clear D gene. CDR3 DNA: TGTGCCAGCAGCTTAGGAGGGAGCTCCTATAATTCACCCCTCCACTTT. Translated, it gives CASSLGGSSYNSPLHF.